These T cell receptor beta chains were read from a single sample in a study of metastatic and nonmetastatic thyroid tumors. TCRdb re-called clones from the PCR reads using MiXCR. The data show about 19,000 clones, with 37% seen just once and about 23% held by the top ten. Sequenced material: tumor tissue. These receptors were obtained from a female donor with papillary thyroid cancer or a benign thyroid nodule (not recorded which). Some clones in this sample may be carry-over from other donors' samples. The CDR3 runs from the conserved cysteine through the conserved F or W. Fields, in order: V gene, clone size, J gene, CDR3 length, D gene, CDR3 protein, CDR3 DNA. The D gene is left open where the match is weak. Clone size is stated in some rows and not others, as once, few, many or a class when expanded.

v_gene: TRBV7-6
abundance: NA
j_gene: TRBJ2-1
len: 16
d_gene: TRBD2
CDR3aa: CASSLTSGLHYNEQFF
CDR3nt: TGTGCCAGCAGCTTGACTAGCGGCTTGCATTACAATGAGCAGTTCTTC

v_gene: TRBV19
abundance: NA
j_gene: TRBJ1-2
len: 15
d_gene: TRBD1
CDR3aa: CASSSSPGTGNGYTF
CDR3nt: TGTGCCAGTAGTAGCAGTCCCGGGACAGGGAATGGCTACACCTTC

v_gene: TRBV27
abundance: NA
j_gene: TRBJ2-3
len: 12
d_gene: NA
CDR3aa: CASSTGEDTQYF
CDR3nt: TGTGCCAGCAGTACCGGGGAAGATACGCAGTATTTT

v_gene: TRBV4-1
abundance: NA
j_gene: TRBJ2-1
len: 15
d_gene: TRBD2
CDR3aa: CASSQGLAGDNEQFF
CDR3nt: TGCGCCAGCAGCCAGGGACTAGCGGGGGACAATGAGCAGTTCTTC

v_gene: TRBV28
abundance: few
j_gene: TRBJ1-2
len: 13
d_gene: NA
CDR3aa: CASSGRGLWGYTF
CDR3nt: TGTGCCAGCAGTGGTAGGGGACTATGGGGCTACACCTTC

v_gene: TRBV11-2
abundance: NA
j_gene: TRBJ2-7
len: 15
d_gene: NA
CDR3aa: CASSLGAGYLYEQYF
CDR3nt: TGTGCCAGCAGTCTCGGCGCAGGGTACCTCTACGAGCAGTACTTC

v_gene: TRBV5-1
abundance: few
j_gene: TRBJ1-1
len: 15
d_gene: NA
CDR3aa: CASSLSGNKNTEAFF
CDR3nt: TGCGCCAGCAGCTTGTCCGGGAACAAGAACACTGAAGCTTTCTTT

v_gene: TRBV7-3
abundance: NA
j_gene: TRBJ1-2
len: 13
d_gene: NA
CDR3aa: CASSLDPNYGYTF
CDR3nt: TGTGCCAGCAGCCTTGATCCTAACTATGGCTACACCTTC

v_gene: TRBV7-3
abundance: NA
j_gene: TRBJ2-1
len: 17
d_gene: NA
CDR3aa: CASSLRPGRTVGNEQFF
CDR3nt: TGTGCCAGCAGCTTAAGGCCAGGACGGACGGTCGGCAATGAGCAGTTCTTC

v_gene: TRBV19
abundance: NA
j_gene: TRBJ2-2
len: 13
d_gene: NA
CDR3aa: CASSGRDTGELFF
CDR3nt: TGTGCCAGTAGCGGTAGGGACACCGGGGAGCTGTTTTTT

v_gene: TRBV27
abundance: NA
j_gene: TRBJ2-3
len: 16
d_gene: TRBD2
CDR3aa: CASSSRLAGGTDTQYF
CDR3nt: TGTGCCAGCAGTTCCCGACTAGCGGGAGGCACAGATACGCAGTATTTT

v_gene: TRBV9
abundance: NA
j_gene: TRBJ1-2
len: 15
d_gene: NA
CDR3aa: CASSVNSASLYGYTF
CDR3nt: TGTGCCAGCAGCGTAAATTCGGCATCCCTGTATGGCTACACCTTC

v_gene: TRBV20-1
abundance: NA
j_gene: TRBJ1-2
len: 16
d_gene: TRBD1
CDR3aa: CSARVPWGQGAGGYTF
CDR3nt: TGCAGTGCTAGAGTCCCGTGGGGCCAGGGGGCGGGCGGCTACACCTTC

v_gene: TRBV6-5
abundance: NA
j_gene: TRBJ1-1
len: 13
d_gene: NA
CDR3aa: CASSSAGYTEAFF
CDR3nt: TGTGCCAGCAGTTCGGCGGGATACACTGAAGCTTTCTTT

v_gene: TRBV30
abundance: NA
j_gene: TRBJ1-6
len: 17
d_gene: NA
CDR3aa: CAWSGPAQGSYNSPLHF
CDR3nt: TGTGCCTGGAGTGGACCTGCCCAGGGCTCGTATAATTCACCCCTCCACTTT

v_gene: TRBV20-1
abundance: NA
j_gene: TRBJ1-2
len: 14
d_gene: TRBD1
CDR3aa: CSASTGQGGGGYTF
CDR3nt: TGCAGTGCAAGCACCGGACAGGGAGGGGGTGGCTACACCTTC

v_gene: TRBV11-2
abundance: NA
j_gene: TRBJ2-1
len: 16
d_gene: NA
CDR3aa: CASSQSVAAPYNEQFF
CDR3nt: TGTGCCAGCAGCCAGTCAGTAGCGGCTCCCTACAATGAGCAGTTCTTC

v_gene: TRBV12-3/TRBV12-4
abundance: many
j_gene: TRBJ2-3
len: 13
d_gene: NA
CDR3aa: CASSLAFLSTQYF
CDR3nt: TGTGCCAGCAGTTTAGCGTTCCTTTCCACGCAGTATTTT

v_gene: TRBV6-1
abundance: NA
j_gene: TRBJ1-5
len: 14
d_gene: NA
CDR3aa: CASLQGISNQPQHF
CDR3nt: TGTGCCAGCCTACAGGGCATTAGCAATCAGCCCCAGCATTTT

v_gene: TRBV11-2
abundance: NA
j_gene: TRBJ1-1
len: 16
d_gene: TRBD1
CDR3aa: CASTLQTTGENTEAFF
CDR3nt: TGTGCCAGCACCCTCCAGACGACAGGGGAGAACACTGAAGCTTTCTTT

v_gene: TRBV6-1
abundance: NA
j_gene: TRBJ2-1
len: 16
d_gene: NA
CDR3aa: CASSPPPGSSYNEQFF
CDR3nt: TGTGCCAGCTCTCCACCACCAGGGAGCTCCTACAATGAGCAGTTCTTC

v_gene: TRBV7-3
abundance: NA
j_gene: TRBJ2-2
len: 14
d_gene: TRBD2
CDR3aa: CASSRTSGTGELFF
CDR3nt: TGTGCCAGCAGCAGGACTAGCGGCACCGGGGAGCTGTTTTTT

v_gene: TRBV6-4
abundance: NA
j_gene: TRBJ2-1
len: 15
d_gene: TRBD2
CDR3aa: CASSSLGGDYNEQFF
CDR3nt: TGTGCCAGCAGTAGTCTGGGGGGGGACTACAATGAGCAGTTCTTC

v_gene: TRBV12-3/TRBV12-4
abundance: NA
j_gene: TRBJ1-1
len: 12
d_gene: NA
CDR3aa: CASSPMNTEAFF
CDR3nt: TGTGCCAGCAGTCCAATGAACACTGAAGCTTTCTTT

v_gene: TRBV12-3/TRBV12-4
abundance: NA
j_gene: TRBJ1-2
len: 12
d_gene: NA
CDR3aa: CASSQRREGYTF
CDR3nt: TGTGCCAGCAGTCAACGCAGGGAGGGCTACACCTTC

v_gene: TRBV16
abundance: few
j_gene: TRBJ1-2
len: 15
d_gene: TRBD1
CDR3aa: CASSLTGGLSEGYTF
CDR3nt: TGTGCCAGCAGCCTTACAGGGGGCCTATCGGAGGGCTACACCTTC

v_gene: TRBV7-8
abundance: NA
j_gene: TRBJ2-6
len: 18
d_gene: NA
CDR3aa: CASSFHGRDSSGANVLTF
CDR3nt: TGTGCCAGCAGCTTTCATGGGCGGGACTCCTCTGGGGCCAACGTCCTGACTTTC

v_gene: TRBV30
abundance: NA
j_gene: TRBJ1-2
len: 12
d_gene: NA
CDR3aa: CAWSVRTAGYTF
CDR3nt: TGTGCCTGGAGTGTCAGGACAGCTGGCTACACCTTC

v_gene: TRBV5-6
abundance: NA
j_gene: TRBJ1-6
len: 17
d_gene: NA
CDR3aa: CASSLAGRSSYNSPLHF
CDR3nt: TGTGCCAGCAGCTTGGCGGGCAGGAGCTCCTATAATTCACCCCTCCACTTT